This T cell receptor (beta chain) stems from a study of blood T cell repertoires in COVID-19. About the study: Donors in the United States, Italy and Spain gave samples during acute or convalescent COVID-19. T cells, B-cell-depleted T cells, or PBMCs supplied cDNA or gDNA.

Per the original methods: By means of reference gene primer amplification, nucleated cell counts were estimated. Profiled with immunoSEQ multiplex PCR; TCRdb holds only in-frame clones, not every one. V, J and clone size are those of that table, while D and trimming were read from the DNA. The sample consists of 70,000 to 85,000 clones, around 82% of them appearing once. There are 14 residues in the CDR3. V lost 4 bases, J lost 5 bases, and 11 bases lay in between. Per germline, CDR1 ENHRY and CDR2 SYGVKD. This clone was recorded a few times. This chain links TRBV10-3 with TRBJ2-2; the D gene is possibly TRBD1 (7 bases). What was sequenced was peripheral blood. The TCR originated in a human donor in a cohort sampled during active COVID-19. The chain's CDR3 is CAISGAGGTGELFF. As DNA, the CDR3 is TGTGCCATCAGTGGGGCAGGGGGGACCGGGGAGCTGTTTTTT.